Shown below are 32 T cell receptor beta chains from a single sample sequenced in a study of blood T cell repertoires in COVID-19. Method: immunoSEQ multiplex PCR; TCRdb's copy keeps in-frame clones and lacks some. The sample contains roughly 400,000 clones, 80% to 95% of which appear only once. The source material was PBMCs or T cells enriched from blood (not recorded which). These receptors were collected from a man aged 18-30 years who had recovered from COVID-19.

The rearrangement links TRBV4-1 to TRBJ1-6, with D tentatively TRBD1 (5 bases). V was trimmed by 4 bases and J by 9 bases, leaving 16 bases between them. This CDR3 is 15 amino acids long. CDR1 MGHRA and CDR2 YSYEKL come from the germline V gene. CDR3 nucleotides: TGCGCCAGCAGCCGACTCCCAGGGTCTGGTTCACCCCTCCACTTT. Translation: CASSRLPGSGSPLHF.

The J gene is TRBJ1-1, the V gene TRBV6-5; 7 nucleotides line up with TRBD1. With V trimmed by 8 bases and J by 3 bases, 9 bases remained unmatched. This CDR3 has 14 amino acids. Germline V gene data show CDR1 as MNHEY and CDR2 as SVGAGI. The CDR3 bases are TGTGCCAGCCTCCGGGACAGTATCTACACTGAAGCTTTCTTT. Translated, it gives CASLRDSIYTEAFF.

The chain has TRBV4-1 and TRBJ2-7, with 9 bases aligning to TRBD1. From germline, CDR1 is MGHRA and CDR2 YSYEKL. This CDR3 region has 15 residues. The J segment lost 3 bases and the V segment lost 4 bases, leaving 7 bases of the junction unmatched. CDR3 nucleotide sequence: TGCGCCAGCAGCCTTTCCGGGACAGGGTTCTACGAGCAGTACTTC. Translating gives CASSLSGTGFYEQYF.

To note about this clone: Other DNA sequences within the sample encode an identical CDR3. This chain connects TRBV9 to TRBJ1-1; maybe TRBD1 (5 bases). Trimming left V 4 bases short and J 4 bases short, with 11 bases between. Germline-derived CDR1 and CDR2 are SGDLS and YYNGEE. CDR3 length equals 13 residues. DNA for the CDR3: TGTGCCAGCAGCCCCCTCGGGGGCACTGAAGCTTTCTTT. Its protein product is CASSPLGGTEAFF.

The V call is TRBV9, the J call TRBJ1-2; D remains ambiguous. Germline V CDR1 and CDR2: SGDLS, YYNGEE. The V gene lost 7 bases and the J gene lost 3 bases, with 10 bases spanning the gap. CDR3 length: 12 residues. CDR3 sequence: CASRRADYGYTF. CDR3 coding DNA: TGTGCCAGCCGGCGGGCAGACTATGGCTACACCTTC.

This chain uses TRBV19 with TRBJ1-4; TRBD1 is a possible D gene (6 bases). Germline CDR1 LNHDA, CDR2 SQIVND (reference sequence). Trimming pared 3 bases from V and 6 bases from J, leaving 14 bases between. The CDR3 extends over 15 amino acids. CDR3: CASSIFGTPYEKLFF. The CDR3 DNA is TGTGCCAGTAGTATTTTCGGGACACCCTATGAAAAACTGTTTTTT.

This chain links TRBV29-1 with TRBJ1-1; 7 bases map to TRBD1. Losses at the gene ends were 7 bases for V and 1 base for J; bases not matched to a gene: 6. The CDR3 length is 13 residues. From germline, CDR1 is SQVTM and CDR2 ANQGSEA. CDR3 loop: CSASDRTNTEAFF. In DNA, the CDR3 is TGCAGCGCATCGGACAGGACGAACACTGAAGCTTTCTTT. The full variable domain, with the rest looked up from reference TRBV29-1 and TRBJ1-1, is SAVISQKPSRDICQRGTSLTIQCQVDSQVTMMFWYRQQPGQSLTLIATANQGSEATYESGFVIDKFPISRPNLTFSTLTVSNMSPEDSSIYLCSASDRTNTEAFFGQGTRLTVV.

This clone was recorded once. The CDR3 DNA is TGTGCCAGCAGTGAAAGGGGCGGGAGTAAAGAGACCCAGTACTTC. It encodes CASSERGGSKETQYF. The chain has TRBV25-1 and TRBJ2-5; 7 bases match TRBD2. V trimming: 2 bases; J trimming: 3 bases; junction bases outside the gene matches: 6. The CDR3 covers 15 residues. Germline V gene data show CDR1 as MGHDK and CDR2 as SYGVNS.

The V gene is TRBV5-5, the J gene TRBJ2-1; 9 bases map to TRBD2. This CDR3 comprises 19 residues. With V trimmed by 2 bases and J by 4 bases, 16 bases remained unmatched. Germline V gene data show CDR1 as SGHKS and CDR2 as YYEKEE (reference sequence). The CDR3 DNA reads TGTGCCAGCAGCTTTCAGGCGACTAGCGGACATCCCACTTACAATGAGCAGTTCTTC. Translating it yields CASSFQATSGHPTYNEQFF.

Only one count was recorded for this clone. V usage is TRBV27 and J usage is TRBJ2-7, with 9 bases lining up with TRBD1. Germline trimming cut 7 bases from V and 4 bases from J; bases unmatched to any gene: 8. Germline V gives CDR1 MNHEY, CDR2 SMNVEV (reference sequence). The CDR3 has 14 residues. CDR3 amino acids: CASTQTGGRYEQYF. As DNA, the CDR3 is TGTGCCAGCACTCAGACAGGGGGTAGGTACGAGCAGTACTTC.

The chain joins TRBV12-3 or TRBV12-4 to TRBJ2-1; D is uncertain. The CDR3 spans 11 residues. V was trimmed by 3 bases and J by 9 bases, leaving 6 bases between them. CDR3 in DNA: TGTGCCAGCAGTTTCGGGTTTGAGCAGTTCTTC. Translation: CASSFGFEQFF.

V and J are TRBV10-2 and TRBJ2-1; D remains unclear. This CDR3 contains 12 residues. The germline CDR1 and CDR2 sequences are WSHSY and SAAADI. The ends were cut back, 4 bases at V and 4 bases at J, with 5 bases in the middle. The CDR3 is CASSATYNEQFF. DNA for the CDR3: TGCGCCAGCAGTGCGACATACAATGAGCAGTTCTTC.

The chain recombines TRBV7-3 with TRBJ2-7; 9 bases line up with TRBD1. CDR1 is SGHTA, CDR2 FQGTGA, per germline. The CDR3 runs 14 residues. After removal of 4 bases from V and 7 bases from J, the junction contained 8 bases not matched to a gene. CDR3 protein: CASSSDRGSLEQYF. DNA of the CDR3: TGTGCCAGCAGCTCGGACAGGGGTTCGTTGGAGCAGTACTTC.

This rearrangement joins TRBV10-3 to TRBJ2-1; D possibly corresponds to TRBD2 (5 bases). Germline values: CDR1 ENHRY, CDR2 SYGVKD. V dropped 7 bases and J dropped 5 bases, with 21 bases sitting between them. This CDR3 region has 16 residues. CDR3 in DNA: TGTGCCATCACCTCAGATCTTCCAGCGGAACACAATGAGCAGTTCTTC. The encoded protein is CAITSDLPAEHNEQFF.

The gene calls are TRBV27 and TRBJ1-4; 9 bases map to TRBD1. In germline, CDR1 is MNHEY, CDR2 SMNVEV (reference sequence). The length of the CDR3 is 14 residues. Losses at the gene ends were 2 bases for V and 12 bases for J; bases not matched to a gene: 7. In nucleotides, the CDR3 is TGTGCCAGCAGTTTACGGATGGGGGACAGGGAACTGTTTTTT. Its translation is CASSLRMGDRELFF.

The V call is TRBV25-1, the J call TRBJ1-2; D is perhaps TRBD1 (5 bases). Per germline, CDR1 MGHDK and CDR2 SYGVNS. Trimming stripped 7 bases from V and 5 bases from J, with 11 bases between. This CDR3 has 12 residues. The CDR3 DNA reads TGTGCCAGCACCGACGGGGGGTATGGCTACACCTTC. It encodes CASTDGGYGYTF.

This rearrangement joins TRBV10-3 to TRBJ2-7, with unresolved D. Trimming removed 4 bases from V and 6 bases from J, with 13 bases in between. The germline V gene has CDR1 ENHRY and CDR2 SYGVKD. CDR3 length: 13 amino acids. The CDR3, as DNA: TGTGCCATCAGTGTAGACTCCCCCGGCGAGCAGTACTTC. Translation: CAISVDSPGEQYF.

The V call is TRBV28, the J call TRBJ1-1, with 7 bases that match TRBD1. From germline, CDR1 is MDHEN and CDR2 SYDVKM. V shed 5 bases, J shed 8 bases, and the junction held 14 bases outside the gene matches. The CDR3 consists of 15 residues. The CDR3 region has the DNA TGTGCCAGCAGTGGGTTAAAGGGGGCATTCCAAGAAGCTTTCTTT. Residues: CASSGLKGAFQEAFF.

The genes are TRBV9 and TRBJ2-2; D is perhaps TRBD1 (6 bases). CDR1 is SGDLS, CDR2 YYNGEE, per germline. CDR3 length equals 17 residues. With 0 bases removed from V and 0 bases from J, the gap between germline ends came to 12 bases. CDR3 loop: CASSVAPDRPNTGELFF. For the CDR3, the DNA is TGTGCCAGCAGCGTAGCTCCGGACAGACCGAACACCGGGGAGCTGTTTTTT.

The chain has TRBV13 and TRBJ2-3; D unresolved. This CDR3 has 13 residues. CDR1 PRHDT and CDR2 FYEKMQ come from the germline V gene (reference sequence). Trimming cost V 5 bases and J 0 bases, with 6 bases left between them. CDR3 DNA sequence: TGTGCCAGCAGCCCCCTTAGCACAGATACGCAGTATTTT. Translated, it gives CASSPLSTDTQYF.

V gene TRBV28 combines with J gene TRBJ2-1; D is possibly TRBD2 (6 bases). Germline V gene sequence: CDR1 MDHEN, CDR2 SYDVKM. This CDR3 contains 11 residues. Trimming removed 8 bases from V and 9 bases from J, with 11 bases in between. CDR3 bases: TGTGCCAGCGTGGTGGGGGGTGAGCAGTTCTTC. Translating it yields CASVVGGEQFF.

The chain recombines TRBV19 with TRBJ2-3; D perhaps matches TRBD2 (5 bases). The V end lost 6 bases, the J end lost 5 bases, and 15 bases lay between the germline ends. The CDR3 covers 14 residues. Germline CDR1 LNHDA, CDR2 SQIVND (reference sequence). This chain's CDR3 is CASRVTGGLDTQYF. The CDR3 coding sequence is TGTGCCAGTAGGGTAACCGGAGGACTAGATACGCAGTATTTT. Full variable domain (missing parts from reference TRBV19 and TRBJ2-3): DGGITQSPKYLFRKEGQNVTLSCEQNLNHDAMYWYRQDPGQGLRLIYYSQIVNDFQKGDIAEGYSVSREKKESFPLTVTSAQKNPTAFYLCASRVTGGLDTQYFGPGTRLTVL.

The chain employs TRBV11-3 and TRBJ2-2; weak D call: TRBD2 (6 bases). Trimming removed 5 bases from V and 6 bases from J, with 16 bases in between. CDR3 length: 15 residues. CDR1 is SGHNT and CDR2 is YENEEA in the germline V gene. Here the CDR3 reads CASSGTEGTPGELFF. DNA for the CDR3: TGTGCCAGCAGCGGCACGGAGGGAACGCCCGGGGAGCTGTTTTTT.

The CDR3 region has the DNA TGTGCCAGCAGCCAAGAAAGCGGGGGCTTGGACACCATATATTTT. It translates to CASSQESGGLDTIYF. The genes are TRBV3-1 (or the pseudogene TRBV3-2) and TRBJ1-3; tentatively, D is TRBD1 (6 bases). CDR3 length equals 15 residues. Germline CDR1 and CDR2: LGHDT and YNNKEL (reference sequence). The V gene lost 0 bases and the J gene lost 8 bases, with 14 bases spanning the gap.

V is TRBV10-3 and J is TRBJ1-5; 9 nucleotides agree with TRBD1. Germline CDR1 and CDR2: ENHRY and SYGVKD. The CDR3 length is 13 residues. The V and J ends lost 10 bases and 7 bases, in that order; junction bases with no gene match: 8. The CDR3 DNA is TGTGCCACCTGGACAGGGGAGAGACAGCCCCAGCATTTT. Translation gives CATWTGERQPQHF.

The chain employs TRBV4-1 and TRBJ2-7, with TRBD1 as a possible D gene (6 bases). CDR1 MGHRA and CDR2 YSYEKL come from the germline V gene. The CDR3 sequence is 14 residues long. The germline V and J ends were trimmed by 2 bases and 4 bases, with 12 bases remaining between them. The CDR3 DNA reads as TGCGCCAGCAGCCAATACGACAGGAGATACGAGCAGTACTTC. This gives the protein CASSQYDRRYEQYF.

The chain employs TRBV28 and TRBJ1-2, with D possibly TRBD1 on 5 matching bases. There are 13 residues in the CDR3. Germline CDR1 reads MDHEN; CDR2 reads SYDVKM. Trimming cost V 8 bases and J 7 bases, with 17 bases left between them. CDR3 amino acids: CASPNTVGGGYTF. For the CDR3, the DNA is TGTGCCAGCCCTAATACGGTGGGGGGTGGCTACACCTTC.

The chain recombines TRBV3-1 (or the pseudogene TRBV3-2) with TRBJ1-4; D uncertain. The V end lost 4 bases, the J end lost 8 bases, and 11 bases lay between the germline ends. CDR3 length equals 13 residues. Germline CDR1 is LGHDT and CDR2 is YNNKEL (reference sequence). DNA of the CDR3: TGTGCCAGCAGCCGACTGCTTGGAGAAAAACTGTTTTTT. Translated: CASSRLLGEKLFF.

The chain carries TRBV7-3 and TRBJ1-1; 7 nucleotides line up with TRBD1. Germline lookup yields CDR1 SGHTA and CDR2 FQGTGA. CDR3 length: 16 residues. V dropped 6 bases and J dropped 0; count of bases not matched to a gene: 10. The CDR3 reads CASSQLPGTVNTEAFF. The CDR3 DNA follows: TGTGCCAGCAGTCAACTCCCGGGGACAGTGAACACTGAAGCTTTCTTT. The variable domain in full, with the rest retrieved from reference TRBV7-3 and TRBJ1-1, is GAGVSQTPSNKVTEKGKYVELRCDPISGHTALYWYRQSLGQGPEFLIYFQGTGAADDSGLPNDRFFAVRPEGSVSTLKIQRTERGDSAVYLCASSQLPGTVNTEAFFGQGTRLTVV.

In this sample, this clone turned up a few times. V and J are TRBV4-1 and TRBJ1-4, with D hard to call. V lost 3 bases and J 4 bases, leaving 18 bases between the germline ends. The CDR3 runs to 17 residues. Germline lookup yields CDR1 MGHRA and CDR2 YSYEKL. The CDR3 nucleotides are TGCGCCAGCAGCCACCTTCAAACGTTGCGGAGTAATGAAAAACTGTTTTTT. Translating it yields CASSHLQTLRSNEKLFF.

This chain joins TRBV11-1 and TRBJ1-3; D is uncertain. CDR1 and CDR2 (germline): SGHAT, FQDESV (reference sequence). The CDR3 sequence is 13 residues long. Trimming left V 3 bases short and J 1 base short, with 4 bases between. DNA for the CDR3: TGTGCCAGCAGCTTGGAGTCTGGAAACACCATATATTTT. Translated, it gives CASSLESGNTIYF.

This clone has only one observation. The CDR3 DNA is TGCGCCAGTAACCGGGACAGGGATAGCAATCAGCCCCAGCATTTT. It encodes CASNRDRDSNQPQHF. V usage is TRBV4-1 and J usage is TRBJ1-5; the match to TRBD1 covers 9 bases. Germline V lookup: CDR1 MGHRA, CDR2 YSYEKL. The CDR3 is made up of 15 amino acids. V lost 9 bases, J lost 0 bases, and 6 bases stayed unmatched.